What follows are 17 T cell receptor beta chains derived from one specimen sequenced in a study of OX40 agonist ivuxolimab in advanced cancers. Assay used: immunoSEQ multiplex PCR; TCRdb lists only in-frame clones, some missing. This table has roughly 19,000 clones, under 95% appearing once. The specimen comprised CD4+ or CD8+ T cells sorted from blood, sampled in a trial of the OX40 agonist ivuxolimab. The receptors were gathered from an adult with an advanced solid tumor such as melanoma, head and neck, liver or kidney cancer.

Concerning this clone itself: The junction and the germline gene differ at one end; a read error may be behind it. The chain links TRBV29-1 to TRBJ2-1; unclear D gene. Germline V gene sequence: CDR1 SQVTM, CDR2 ANQGSEA. This CDR3 comprises 8 residues. The CDR3 region is CSVPPWLF. The CDR3 region has the DNA TGCAGCGTTCCCCCCTGGCTCTTC.

To note about this clone: Additional DNA sequences in this sample encode the identical CDR3. DNA for the CDR3: TGCGCCAGCAGCTTGGATGGAACAGGGAGCTCCTACAATGAGCAGTTCTTC. Protein sequence: CASSLDGTGSSYNEQFF. This rearrangement joins TRBV5-1 to TRBJ2-1, with D possibly matching TRBD1 (6 bases). Trimming stripped 0 bases from V and 0 bases from J, with 13 bases between. This CDR3 is 17 amino acids long. Per the germline V gene, CDR1 is SGHRS and CDR2 is YFSETQ.

Written as DNA, the CDR3 is TGTGCCAGCAGCTTGGCGGAATGGCGCTCACCCCTCCACTTT. Its translation: CASSLAEWRSPLHF. V gene TRBV5-6 combines with J gene TRBJ1-6, with unresolved D. The CDR3 runs to 14 residues. Trimming stripped 0 bases from V and 10 bases from J, with 11 bases between. Germline assignment: CDR1 SGHDT and CDR2 YYEEEE. Full variable domain (missing parts from reference TRBV5-6 and TRBJ1-6): DAGVTQSPTHLIKTRGQQVTLRCSPKSGHDTVSWYQQALGQGPQFIFQYYEEEERQRGNFPDRFSGHQFPNYSSELNVNALLLGDSALYLCASSLAEWRSPLHFGNGTRLTVT.

This clone has only one observation. This sequence joins TRBV10-3 and TRBJ1-2; TRBD1 might be the D (5 bases). The CDR3 is 13 residues long. Germline values: CDR1 ENHRY, CDR2 SYGVKD. With 1 base removed from V and 6 bases from J, the gap between germline ends came to 9 bases. Here the CDR3 DNA reads TGTGCCATCAGTGAGTTCCAAGGGGATGGCTACACCTTC. Residues: CAISEFQGDGYTF.

CDR3 in amino acids: CATQTGNENTIYF. CDR3 sequence (DNA): TGTGCCACCCAGACAGGGAACGAAAACACCATATATTTT. This chain uses TRBV10-3 with TRBJ1-3, with TRBD1 matching over 7 bases. The CDR3 is made up of 13 amino acids. CDR1 is ENHRY, CDR2 SYGVKD, per germline. V shed 10 bases, J shed 6 bases, and the junction held 9 bases outside the gene matches.

The V gene is TRBV6-5, the J gene TRBJ2-2, with 8 positions matching TRBD1. This CDR3 is built from 14 residues. Germline values: CDR1 MNHEY, CDR2 SVGAGI. V lost 6 bases, J lost 7 bases, and 7 bases stayed unmatched. The CDR3 reads CASSPTGAIGELFF. The CDR3 bases are TGTGCCAGCAGCCCGACAGGGGCTATCGGGGAGCTGTTTTTT.

The chain couples TRBV11-2 to TRBJ2-3; TRBD1 agrees at 8 bases. V lost 5 bases, J lost 5 bases, and 6 bases stayed unmatched. The germline V gene encodes CDR1 SGHAT and CDR2 FQNNGV. The CDR3 loop spans 14 amino acids. The CDR3 is CASSRDRGEDTQYF. The CDR3 nucleotides are TGTGCCAGCAGCCGCGACAGGGGAGAAGATACGCAGTATTTT.

In its sample, this clone was seen once. The chain uses TRBV28 and TRBJ2-3, with 14 bases that match TRBD2. Germline lookup yields CDR1 MDHEN and CDR2 SYDVKM. The V and J ends lost 3 bases and 6 bases, in that order; junction bases with no gene match: 5. The CDR3 extends over 16 amino acids. The CDR3 here is CASSFGTSGGGDTQYF. The CDR3 region has the DNA TGTGCCAGCAGTTTCGGGACTAGCGGGGGTGGTGATACGCAGTATTTT.

The chain is built from TRBV5-1 and TRBJ1-1; D possibly corresponds to TRBD1 (5 bases). There are 13 residues in the CDR3. Between the trimmed V and J ends, which lost 4 bases and 3 bases, there was a span of 10 bases. Germline values: CDR1 SGHRS, CDR2 YFSETQ. CDR3 sequence reads: CASSHDSYTEAFF. The CDR3, as DNA: TGCGCCAGCAGCCACGACAGTTACACTGAAGCTTTCTTT. The variable domain in full, with the rest retrieved from reference TRBV5-1 and TRBJ1-1, is KAGVTQTPRYLIKTRGQQVTLSCSPISGHRSVSWYQQTPGQGLQFLFEYFSETQRNKGNFPGRFSGRQFSNSRSEMNVSTLELGDSALYLCASSHDSYTEAFFGQGTRLTVV.

This rearrangement joins TRBV5-4 to TRBJ1-2, with unresolved D. This CDR3 comprises 16 residues. Germline-derived CDR1 and CDR2 are SGHNT and YYREEE (reference sequence). V was pared by 4 bases and J by 4 bases, with 20 bases between. CDR3: CASSNLIPVGIYGYTF. The CDR3 nucleotides are TGTGCCAGCAGCAACTTAATCCCGGTTGGGATCTATGGCTACACCTTC.

V is TRBV7-6 and J is TRBJ1-1; D is unresolved. The germline CDR1 and CDR2 sequences are SGHVS and FNYEAQ. Trimming removed 6 bases from V and 2 bases from J, with 7 bases in between. This CDR3 has 12 amino acids. CDR3 sequence: CASSWGNTEAFF. The CDR3 nucleotides read TGTGCCAGCAGTTGGGGAAACACTGAAGCTTTCTTT.

The chain combines TRBV13 with TRBJ1-1, with TRBD1 as a possible D gene (5 bases). Trimming removed 6 bases at V and 1 base at J, with 12 bases between. The germline CDR1 and CDR2 sequences are PRHDT and FYEKMQ (reference sequence). The CDR3 consists of 14 residues. The CDR3 coding sequence is TGTGCCAGCAGTGAAAGACAGTCGAACACTGAAGCTTTCTTT. Translated: CASSERQSNTEAFF.

This rearrangement joins TRBV6-5 to TRBJ2-5, with unresolved D. With 1 base removed from V and 4 bases from J, the gap between germline ends came to 10 bases. Germline CDR1 reads MNHEY; CDR2 reads SVGAGI. The CDR3 loop spans 14 amino acids. CDR3 sequence reads: CASSYCWVLETQYF. CDR3 coding DNA: TGTGCCAGCAGTTACTGCTGGGTTTTAGAGACCCAGTACTTC.

This chain joins TRBV6-5 and TRBJ2-7; D uncertain. The CDR3 covers 12 residues. V was pared by 1 base and J by 2 bases, with 3 bases between. Germline V gene sequence: CDR1 MNHEY, CDR2 SVGAGI. The chain's CDR3 is CASSYFPYEQYF. The DNA for the CDR3 is TGTGCCAGCAGTTACTTCCCCTACGAGCAGTACTTC.

CDR3 nucleotides: TGTGCCAGCAGCGTGTTGGGTACGCAGTATTTT. Encoded protein: CASSVLGTQYF. The rearrangement links TRBV6-1 to TRBJ2-3; D unresolved. This CDR3 has 11 residues. V lost 6 bases and J lost 8, with 9 bases in between. The germline gives CDR1 MNHNS, CDR2 SASEGT.

The chain couples TRBV10-3 to TRBJ2-7, with D perhaps TRBD2 (6 bases). The CDR3 covers 14 residues. The germline CDR1 and CDR2 sequences are ENHRY and SYGVKD. V lost 6 bases and J lost 4, with 16 bases in between. The CDR3 loop reads CAISPSLGGYEQYF. The DNA for the CDR3 is TGTGCCATCAGCCCCTCGTTGGGGGGTTACGAGCAGTACTTC.

This clone was seen once. The chain uses TRBV2 and TRBJ2-5; possibly TRBD2 for D (5 bases). The CDR3 covers 14 residues. CDR1 and CDR2 (germline): SNHLY, FYNNEI. Trimming stripped 6 bases from V and 1 base from J, with 12 bases between. The DNA for the CDR3 is TGTGCCAGCAGGGAGGTCAGGATCCAAGAGACCCAGTACTTC. It yields the protein CASREVRIQETQYF.